The clone carrying this T cell receptor beta chain was detected ten times or more. Its target is unknown. The isolated RNA, all of it, was reverse transcribed, so expressed TCRB transcripts were what got sequenced. Sequencing used immunoSEQ multiplex PCR; TCRdb keeps in-frame clones, though not all of them. In the table there are 310,000 or so clones, 7% to 9% of which are singletons. The data belong to a study of beta chain features in type 1 diabetes. As for the study in general: Cell yields, gender and age were comparable in patients and healthy donors. There were 107,917,701 sorted cells examined across all samples. Findings of the study overall: cDNA-based reads could over-represent cells with high TCR expression. Healthy donors had naive, central memory and Treg TCRB repertoires that appeared less similar than those seen among patients.

This CDR3 is built from 14 residues. With 6 bases removed from V and 2 bases from J, the gap between germline ends came to 14 bases. Germline assignment: CDR1 MNHEY and CDR2 SVGAGI. Sequencing was carried out using central memory CD4+ T cells from blood. The chain is built from TRBV6-5 and TRBJ2-7, with D maybe TRBD2 (6 bases). The TCR sequence derives from a young woman in good health. The CDR3 DNA is TGTGCCAGCAGGGAACTTAGCGGCCCCTACGAGCAGTACTTC. Translated, it gives CASRELSGPYEQYF.